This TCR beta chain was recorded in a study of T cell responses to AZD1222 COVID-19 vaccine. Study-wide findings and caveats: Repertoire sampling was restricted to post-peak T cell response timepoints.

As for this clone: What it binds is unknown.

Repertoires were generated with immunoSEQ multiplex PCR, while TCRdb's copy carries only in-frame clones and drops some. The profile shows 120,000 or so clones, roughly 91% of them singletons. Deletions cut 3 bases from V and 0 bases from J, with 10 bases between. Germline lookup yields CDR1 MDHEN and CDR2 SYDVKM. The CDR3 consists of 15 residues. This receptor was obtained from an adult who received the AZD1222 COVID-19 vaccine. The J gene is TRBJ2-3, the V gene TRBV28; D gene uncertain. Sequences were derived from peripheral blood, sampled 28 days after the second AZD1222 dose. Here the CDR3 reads CASSFIGLSTDTQYF. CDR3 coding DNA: TGTGCCAGCAGTTTTATAGGGCTTAGCACAGATACGCAGTATTTT.